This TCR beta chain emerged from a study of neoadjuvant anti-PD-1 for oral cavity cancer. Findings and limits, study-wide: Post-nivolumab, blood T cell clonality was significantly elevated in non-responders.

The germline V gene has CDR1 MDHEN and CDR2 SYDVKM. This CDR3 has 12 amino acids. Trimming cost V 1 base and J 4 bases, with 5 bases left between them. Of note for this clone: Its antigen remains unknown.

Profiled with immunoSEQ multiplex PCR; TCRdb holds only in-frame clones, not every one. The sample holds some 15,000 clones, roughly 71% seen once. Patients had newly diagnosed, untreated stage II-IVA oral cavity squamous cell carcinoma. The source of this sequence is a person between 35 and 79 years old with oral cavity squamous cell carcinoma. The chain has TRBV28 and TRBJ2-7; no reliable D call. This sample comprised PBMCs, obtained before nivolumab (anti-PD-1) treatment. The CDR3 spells CASSLSSYEQYF. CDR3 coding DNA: TGTGCCAGCAGTTTATCATCGTACGAGCAGTACTTC.